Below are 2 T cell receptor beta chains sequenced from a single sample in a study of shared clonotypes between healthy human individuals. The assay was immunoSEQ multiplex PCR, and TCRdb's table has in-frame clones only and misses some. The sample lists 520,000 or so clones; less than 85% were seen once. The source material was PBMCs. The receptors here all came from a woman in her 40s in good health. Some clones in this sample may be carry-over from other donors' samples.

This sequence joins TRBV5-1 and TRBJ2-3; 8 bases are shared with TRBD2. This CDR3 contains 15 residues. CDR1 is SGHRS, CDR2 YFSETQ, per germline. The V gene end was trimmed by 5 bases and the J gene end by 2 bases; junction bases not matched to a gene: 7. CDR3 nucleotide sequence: TGCGCCAGCAGGCGGACCGGGAGGGACACAGATACGCAGTATTTT. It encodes CASRRTGRDTDTQYF. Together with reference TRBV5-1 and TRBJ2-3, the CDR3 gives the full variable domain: KAGVTQTPRYLIKTRGQQVTLSCSPISGHRSVSWYQQTPGQGLQFLFEYFSETQRNKGNFPGRFSGRQFSNSRSEMNVSTLELGDSALYLCASRRTGRDTDTQYFGPGTRLTVL.

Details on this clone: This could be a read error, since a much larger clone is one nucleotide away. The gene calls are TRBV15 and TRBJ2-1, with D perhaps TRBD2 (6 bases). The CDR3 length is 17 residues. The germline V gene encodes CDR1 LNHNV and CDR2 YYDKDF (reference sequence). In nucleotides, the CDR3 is TGTGCCACCAACAGAGATATTGGGACTCTGACGGACAATGAGCAGTTCTTC. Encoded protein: CATNRDIGTLTDNEQFF.